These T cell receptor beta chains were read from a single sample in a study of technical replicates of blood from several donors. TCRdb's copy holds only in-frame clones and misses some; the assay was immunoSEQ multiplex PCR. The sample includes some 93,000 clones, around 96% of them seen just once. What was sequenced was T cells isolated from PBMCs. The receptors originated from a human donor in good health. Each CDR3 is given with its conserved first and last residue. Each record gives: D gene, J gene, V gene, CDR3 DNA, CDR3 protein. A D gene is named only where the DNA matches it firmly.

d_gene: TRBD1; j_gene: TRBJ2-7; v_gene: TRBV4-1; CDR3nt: TGCGCCAGCAGCCAAGTGGGGACAGGGTACATCGAGCAGTACTTC; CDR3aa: CASSQVGTGYIEQYF
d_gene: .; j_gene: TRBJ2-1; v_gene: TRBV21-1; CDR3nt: TGTGCCAGCAGCAAAGGAAAGGGACTAGCGGGGGGGAGAATTGGCAATGAGCAGTTCTTC; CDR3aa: CASSKGKGLAGGRIGNEQFF
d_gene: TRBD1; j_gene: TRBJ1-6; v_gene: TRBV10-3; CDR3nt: TGTGCCATCAGGGGACAGGGCGATTCACCCCTCCACTTT; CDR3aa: CAIRGQGDSPLHF
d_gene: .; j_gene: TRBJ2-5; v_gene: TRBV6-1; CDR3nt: TGTGCCAGCAGTGGACAGGATTCGGAAGAGACCCAGTACTTC; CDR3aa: CASSGQDSEETQYF
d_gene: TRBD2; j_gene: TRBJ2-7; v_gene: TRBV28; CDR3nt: TGTGCCAGCAGACCCCCCGGGAGGGCCCCCTACGAGCAGTACTTC; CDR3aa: CASRPPGRAPYEQYF
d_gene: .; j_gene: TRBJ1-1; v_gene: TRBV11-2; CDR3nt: TGTGCCAGCAAAAGACAGCTCGAGAACACTGAAGCTTTCTTT; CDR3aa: CASKRQLENTEAFF
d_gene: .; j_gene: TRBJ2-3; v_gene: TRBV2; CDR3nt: TGTGCCACGACCGACAGGCTCCGCACAGATACGCAGTATTTT; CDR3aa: CATTDRLRTDTQYF
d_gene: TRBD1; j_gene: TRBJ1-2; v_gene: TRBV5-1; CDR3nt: TGCGCCAGCAGCTCCGGACAGGGGGACTATGGCTACACCTTC; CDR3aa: CASSSGQGDYGYTF
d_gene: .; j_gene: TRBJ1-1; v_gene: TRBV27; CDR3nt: TGTGCCAGCAGGGCGGGACCGTTAAACACTGAAGCTTTCTTT; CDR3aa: CASRAGPLNTEAFF
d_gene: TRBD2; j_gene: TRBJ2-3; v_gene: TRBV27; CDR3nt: TGTGCCAGCCGACGGGCTAGCGGGAGCACAGATACGCAGTATTTT; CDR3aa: CASRRASGSTDTQYF
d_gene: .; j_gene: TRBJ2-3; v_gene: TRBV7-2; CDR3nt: TGTGCCAGCAGCCACCCTGAGGTACTAGGGCTAACAGATACGCAGTATTTT; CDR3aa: CASSHPEVLGLTDTQYF
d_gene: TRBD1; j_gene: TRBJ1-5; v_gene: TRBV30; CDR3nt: TGTGCCTGGAGTCCACTGGGACAGTTCAATCAGCCCCAGCATTTT; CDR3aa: CAWSPLGQFNQPQHF
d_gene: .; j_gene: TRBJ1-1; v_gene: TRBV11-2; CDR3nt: TGTGCCAGCAGCACCATGGGGAGGGGTGACACTGAAGCTTTCTTT; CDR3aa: CASSTMGRGDTEAFF